Given below is one T cell receptor beta chain in context. This CDR3 spans 11 amino acids. CDR1 GTSNPN and CDR2 SVGIG come from the germline V gene (reference sequence). The V end lost 1 base, the J end lost 6 bases, and 6 bases lay between the germline ends. This specimen comes from a study of CD8+ T cells in alopecia areata. Indicated treatment: oral pan-JAK inhibitor, 5-10 mg twice daily. Following RNA extraction, reverse transcription yielded cDNA that acted as the sequencing template. Clones were read by immunoSEQ multiplex PCR, and TCRdb kept only the in-frame ones, dropping some. The sample lists some 240,000 clones; about 58% were seen once.

Here the sequenced sample was CD4+ T cells sorted from blood, taken at week 4, from a patient treated with tofacitinib. This chain links TRBV30 with TRBJ1-2; no definite D call. This receptor was obtained from a human donor with alopecia areata. CDR3 sequence: CAWSAWNGYTF. The CDR3 DNA sequence: TGTGCCTGGAGTGCCTGGAATGGCTACACCTTC. The whole variable domain, remainder taken from reference TRBV30 and TRBJ1-2, is SQTIHQWPATLVQPVGSPLSLECTVEGTSNPNLYWYRQAAGRGLQLLFYSVGIGQISSEVPQNLSASRPQDRQFILSSKKLLLSDSGFYLCAWSAWNGYTFGSGTRLTVV.